The clone carrying this T cell receptor (beta chain) was observed many times. TCR beta CDR3 region amplification was performed from RNA transcripts. HTBI primers were the set used in a first-round RT-PCR of the TCR CDR3. TCRdb independently ran MiXCR on the multiplex PCR reads; one entry per CDR3 protein. The table shows fewer than 650,000 distinct CDR3 sequences, with roughly 14% occurring only once. Reasons for excluding patients were uncontrolled infection, other autoimmune disease, pregnancy or lactation. This sample was taken from a study of T cells in Graves' hyperthyroidism and ophthalmopathy. Germline V gene data show CDR1 as SGHTA and CDR2 as FQGTGA. This CDR3 is 13 amino acids long. Trimming cost V 5 bases and J 6 bases; bases outside gene matches: 3.

The genes are TRBV7-3 and TRBJ1-1, with 10 nucleotides matching TRBD1. Sequenced input: blood. This receptor was identified in a woman aged 40 to 55 with Graves' ophthalmopathy. Here the CDR3 reads CASSQDRGAEAFF. The CDR3 DNA reads TGTGCCAGCAGCCAGGACAGGGGGGCTGAAGCTTTCTTT.